Sequencing of this TCR beta chain was carried out in a study of T cells in Graves' hyperthyroidism and ophthalmopathy. The germline V gene has CDR1 SNHLY and CDR2 FYNNEI. The CDR3 is 14 amino acids. Trimming shortened V by 6 bases and J by 1 base, and 12 bases separated the two germline ends. Overall study results and limits: Ophthalmopathy onset followed model prediction by a median roughly six months. Within blood appeared most thyroid clonotypes that had expanded above 0.001.

Amplification targeted TCR beta CDR3 regions from RNA transcripts. A first-round RT-PCR of the TCR CDR3 used the HTBI primer set. TCRdb re-derived calls from the multiplex PCR reads in MiXCR, one entry per CDR3 protein. Here the sample spans about 640,000 distinct CDR3 sequences, nearly 45% being singletons. With respect to this clonotype: As yet, its antigen is unknown.

The receptor's source is an adult man with Graves' disease, either hyperthyroidism or ophthalmopathy (not recorded which). Sample: peripheral blood or thyroid tissue (not recorded which). The chain employs TRBV2 and TRBJ1-1; no clear D. The CDR3 spells CASRLTLSNTEAFF. The CDR3 DNA is TGTGCCAGCAGACTGACACTTTCGAACACTGAAGCTTTCTTT.